This is a list of T cell receptor beta chains from one sample in a study of blood T cell repertoires in COVID-19. The method was immunoSEQ multiplex PCR; TCRdb's version includes in-frame clones alone and lacks a portion of them. The sample records about 250,000 clones, just under 90% being singletons. The sample was PBMCs or T cells enriched from blood (not recorded which). These receptors all stem from a woman in her 30s with acute COVID-19. Each CDR3 is given with its conserved first and last residue. A D gene is named only where the DNA matches it firmly. Clone size is stated in some rows and not others, as once, few, many or a class when expanded.

V gene	J gene	D gene	clone size	CDR3 DNA	CDR3 protein
TRBV10-1	TRBJ1-6	.	.	TGCGCCAGCAGTGTCGGGGATTCACCCCTCCACTTT	CASSVGDSPLHF
TRBV3-1/TRBV3-2	TRBJ1-6	.	.	TGTGCCAGCAGCCAACCACAGGGCAGAAGGGAACCCCTCCACTTT	CASSQPQGRREPLHF
TRBV28	TRBJ1-5	TRBD1	.	TGTGCCAGCAGTCCCCCGGGACAGGGAAGGCCGCAGCCCCAGCATTTT	CASSPPGQGRPQPQHF
TRBV24-1	TRBJ1-5	.	once	TGTGCCACCAGTGGTCGTAGCGGCAATCAGCCCCAGCATTTT	CATSGRSGNQPQHF
TRBV6-1	TRBJ1-1	TRBD1	.	TGTGCCAGCAGTGTCGAGGGGGCCGCTGAAGCTTTCTTT	CASSVEGAAEAFF
TRBV30	TRBJ2-7	.	.	TGTGCCTGGAGTGGCAGTCACGAGCAGTACTTC	CAWSGSHEQYF
TRBV14	TRBJ1-1	.	.	TGTGCCAGCAACAACGGACAGAAAAGGCGCGAGGCTTTCTTT	CASNNGQKRREAFF
TRBV5-4	TRBJ2-1	TRBD2	.	TGTGCCAGCAGCCAGCGGGGGACCAGAAACTCCTACAATGAGCAGTTCTTC	CASSQRGTRNSYNEQFF
TRBV7-3	TRBJ2-7	.	.	TGTGCCAGCAGGACAATACAGGGGCAGTACTTC	CASRTIQGQYF
TRBV2	TRBJ1-5	TRBD1	.	TGTGCCAGCAGTGAAATGGGACAGGGTATGAATGATCAGCCCCAGCATTTT	CASSEMGQGMNDQPQHF
TRBV7-9	TRBJ2-5	.	.	TGTGCCAGCAGCTTACAGGGGCGAGAGACCCAGTACTTC	CASSLQGRETQYF
TRBV2	TRBJ1-6	.	.	TGTGCCAGCACTCTTCTCTACGGGGGATATGACAATTCACCCCTCCACTTT	CASTLLYGGYDNSPLHF
TRBV5-4	TRBJ1-5	.	.	TGTGCCAGCAGCGTCCGGGGGAGCAATCAGCCCCAGCATTTT	CASSVRGSNQPQHF
TRBV11-2	TRBJ1-6	.	.	TGTGCCAGCAGGAAAGGACAGAAAAATTCACCCCTCCACTTT	CASRKGQKNSPLHF
TRBV4-3	TRBJ1-2	.	.	TGCGCCAGCAGCCCCCGCAGGGGTAGCGGCTACACCTTC	CASSPRRGSGYTF
TRBV11-3	TRBJ1-1	.	once	TGTGCCAGCAGCTCGCGGGGGAACACTGAAGCTTTCTTT	CASSSRGNTEAFF
TRBV19	TRBJ1-5	.	.	TGTGCCAGTTCGCTGGAGCGGATTAGCAATCAGCCCCAGCATTTT	CASSLERISNQPQHF
TRBV3-1/TRBV3-2	TRBJ2-5	.	.	TGTGCCAGCAGCCAAGAGACAGGCCAAGAGACCCAGTACTTC	CASSQETGQETQYF
TRBV15	TRBJ2-5	.	.	TGTGCCACCAGCAGAGACGCGGAAGAGACCCAGTACTTC	CATSRDAEETQYF
TRBV21-1	TRBJ1-5	.	.	TGTGCCAGCAGCAGACTGCCCGCCGGGATCGATCAGCCCCAGCATTTT	CASSRLPAGIDQPQHF
TRBV7-9	TRBJ2-7	TRBD2	.	TGTGCCAGCAGACGGACTAGCGGGGGGGAATACGAGCAGTACTTC	CASRRTSGGEYEQYF
TRBV2	TRBJ1-4	.	.	TGTGCCAGCACACAGAATGAAAAACTGTTTTTT	CASTQNEKLFF
TRBV5-6	TRBJ1-2	TRBD1	.	TGTGCCAGCAGCCCGGACAGGGGCTATGGCTACACCTTC	CASSPDRGYGYTF
TRBV5-1	TRBJ1-5	.	.	TGCGCCAGCAGCCCGGGAGGGGTTACAGGGTGGTATCAGCCCCAGCATTTT	CASSPGGVTGWYQPQHF
TRBV20-1	TRBJ1-2	.	.	TGCAGTGCTAGTCGAGAGAACTATGGCTACACCTTC	CSASRENYGYTF
TRBV2	TRBJ2-3	TRBD2	.	TGTGCCAGCAGGTTAGCGGGGCGCTCCTCAGATACGCAGTATTTT	CASRLAGRSSDTQYF
TRBV5-5	TRBJ1-4	TRBD1	.	TGTGCCAGCAGCACAATAGGGACAGGGGGTAATGAAAAACTGTTTTTT	CASSTIGTGGNEKLFF
TRBV7-8	TRBJ2-1	.	.	TGTGCCAGCAGCTCCCCCGAGGATAGTTGGGTCGTTAGTGAGCAGTTCTTC	CASSSPEDSWVVSEQFF
TRBV7-9	TRBJ2-2	.	.	TGTGCCAGCAGCGACAAGACAGGCTGGAACACCGGGGAGCTGTTTTTT	CASSDKTGWNTGELFF
TRBV27	TRBJ1-5	.	few	TGTGCCAGCAGTTTCCGTCAGGGATCACAGCCCCAGCATTTT	CASSFRQGSQPQHF
TRBV6-5	TRBJ1-2	TRBD1	few	TGTGCCAGCACTCAGACAGGGGGGAATAACTATGGCTACACCTTC	CASTQTGGNNYGYTF
TRBV28	TRBJ2-6	.	.	TGTGCCAGCAGTCGCAGACAGTTCGACTCTGGGGCCAACGTCCTGACTTTC	CASSRRQFDSGANVLTF
TRBV6-2/TRBV6-3	TRBJ1-1	.	.	TGTGCCAGCAGTCGCTCCCCGGGGGGTGGCACTGAAGCTTTCTTT	CASSRSPGGGTEAFF
TRBV28	TRBJ2-7	TRBD2	.	TGTGCCAGCACGAGCGGGGGGGCGTTCGAGCAGTACTTC	CASTSGGAFEQYF
TRBV6-5	TRBJ1-2	TRBD1	few	TGTGCCAGCAGTTACTCCTCAGGGGGCTATGGCTACACCTTC	CASSYSSGGYGYTF
TRBV12-5	TRBJ2-1	.	.	TGTGCTAGTGGTCAGGGTTGGGAGCAGTTCTTC	CASGQGWEQFF
TRBV10-3	TRBJ1-4	.	.	TGTGCCATCAGTGATCGGGTGGATGAAAAACTGTTTTTT	CAISDRVDEKLFF
TRBV19	TRBJ1-5	TRBD1	.	TGTGCCAGTAGGGCTGGACAGGGTGGAAATCAGCCCCAGCATTTT	CASRAGQGGNQPQHF
TRBV4-3	TRBJ2-5	.	.	TGCGCCAGCAGCCAAGGTTTGGGCCCTCAAGAGACCCAGTACTTC	CASSQGLGPQETQYF
TRBV7-2	TRBJ2-2	.	.	TGTGCCAGCAGCTTAAACGGACAGCCGAACACCGGGGAGCTGTTTTTT	CASSLNGQPNTGELFF
TRBV29-1	TRBJ1-1	.	.	TGCACCGCCAGGGGTTACGACACTGAAGCTTTCTTT	CTARGYDTEAFF
TRBV19	TRBJ1-3	.	.	TGTGCCAGTCGCGGGGACACCATATATTTT	CASRGDTIYF
TRBV10-3	TRBJ1-3	.	.	TGTGCCACCGCATTTGACAGTTTAGTTGGAAACACCATATATTTT	CATAFDSLVGNTIYF
TRBV11-2	TRBJ2-1	TRBD2	.	TGTGCCAGCAGCTTAGCCCTAGCGGGGTACAATGAGCAGTTCTTC	CASSLALAGYNEQFF
TRBV7-9	TRBJ2-1	.	.	TGTGCCAGCAGCTTAGCCGGGGGACCTTCCAATGAGCAGTTCTTC	CASSLAGGPSNEQFF
TRBV5-1	TRBJ1-5	TRBD1	.	TGCGCCAGCAGCCCAGGGGGGAATCAGCCCCAGCATTTT	CASSPGGNQPQHF
TRBV7-9	TRBJ1-5	.	.	TGTGCCAGCAGCTTAGACGGGTATAGCAATCAGCCCCAGCATTTT	CASSLDGYSNQPQHF
TRBV5-5	TRBJ1-3	.	few	TGTGCCAGCAGCTTGTCACTCTCTGCTCTTGGAAACACCATATATTTT	CASSLSLSALGNTIYF